The rows below give T cell receptor beta chains drawn from one sample of a study of cytomegalovirus exposure and HLA in healthy donors. The method was immunoSEQ multiplex PCR; TCRdb's version includes in-frame clones alone and lacks a portion of them. The repertoire holds roughly 150,000 clones, with around four fifths as singletons. Source material: PBMCs. These receptors were obtained from a man in his thirties or forties in good health and CMV-seropositive. CDR3s include the opening cysteine and the closing phenylalanine or tryptophan. The D gene is left open where the match is weak. Rows give clone size only sometimes, using once, few, many, or a class for an expanded clone.

abundance | d_gene | j_gene | v_gene | CDR3aa | CDR3nt
. | . | TRBJ2-1 | TRBV29-1 | CSVLIRTTHEQFF | TGCAGCGTTCTCATCCGGACTACCCATGAGCAGTTCTTC
once | . | TRBJ1-5 | TRBV4-3 | CASSQDNEDQPQHF | TGCGCCAGCAGCCAAGATAATGAGGATCAGCCCCAGCATTTT
. | . | TRBJ2-7 | TRBV5-1 | CASSSAYEQYF | TGCGCCAGCAGCTCGGCCTACGAGCAGTACTTC
. | . | TRBJ1-6 | TRBV21-1 | CASNPGDREPGTLHF | TGTGCCAGCAATCCTGGGGACCGGGAGCCTGGGACCCTCCACTTT
. | . | TRBJ2-1 | TRBV21-1 | CASSSGPGNEQFF | TGTGCCAGCAGCAGTGGCCCAGGGAATGAGCAGTTCTTC
few | . | TRBJ2-7 | TRBV5-1 | CASSSRGLADYEQYF | TGCGCCAGCAGCAGCAGGGGTCTTGCGGACTACGAGCAGTACTTC
. | TRBD1 | TRBJ2-7 | TRBV7-2 | CASRSTGGAHHEQYF | TGTGCCAGCAGGTCTACAGGGGGCGCCCACCACGAGCAGTACTTC
. | TRBD2 | TRBJ2-7 | TRBV19 | CASSILVAGDYEQYF | TGTGCCAGTAGTATATTGGTAGCGGGGGATTACGAGCAGTACTTC
. | TRBD1 | TRBJ2-1 | TRBV4-1 | CASSQRTGGSYNEQFF | TGCGCCAGCAGCCAACGGACAGGGGGGTCCTACAATGAGCAGTTCTTC
. | . | TRBJ1-3 | TRBV6-6 | CASSYRGGVGNTIYF | TGTGCCAGCAGTTACCGGGGGGGGGTCGGAAACACCATATATTTT
. | TRBD1 | TRBJ1-1 | TRBV5-1 | CASSLAQGGNTEAFF | TGCGCCAGCAGCTTGGCTCAGGGGGGGAACACTGAAGCTTTCTTT
. | . | TRBJ1-4 | TRBV11-2 | CASSFSVGNLREKLFF | TGTGCCAGCAGCTTTAGCGTGGGGAATCTGCGGGAAAAACTGTTTTTT
. | TRBD1 | TRBJ1-4 | TRBV7-8 | CASSLMGQGRNEKLFF | TGTGCCAGCAGCTTAATGGGACAGGGGAGAAATGAAAAACTGTTTTTT
. | . | TRBJ2-5 | TRBV6-5 | CASSSSWGGGETQYF | TGTGCCAGCAGTTCCTCTTGGGGGGGCGGAGAGACCCAGTACTTC
. | TRBD1 | TRBJ1-2 | TRBV5-1 | CASTSTGGDGYTF | TGCGCCAGCACCTCAACAGGGGGCGATGGCTACACCTTC
once | TRBD2 | TRBJ2-7 | TRBV19 | CASKGGGPHEQYF | TGTGCCAGTAAGGGCGGGGGGCCCCACGAGCAGTACTTC
once | . | TRBJ1-1 | TRBV6-5 | CASSRSGTQEAFF | TGTGCCAGCAGCCGATCCGGGACACAAGAAGCTTTCTTT
. | . | TRBJ2-1 | TRBV25-1 | CASSEWSPGGEQFF | TGTGCCAGCAGTGAATGGTCTCCCGGTGGTGAGCAGTTCTTC